One sample yielded the 27 T cell receptor beta chains listed below, sequenced in a study of shared clonotypes between healthy human individuals. The method was immunoSEQ multiplex PCR; TCRdb's version includes in-frame clones alone and lacks a portion of them. The sample gives about half a million clones, around 75% of which show up once; approximately 13% is in the top ten. The sample taken for sequencing was PBMCs. Every receptor here comes from a woman in her thirties or forties in good health. Some clones in this sample may be carry-over from other donors' samples.

The chain recombines TRBV19 with TRBJ2-1; the match to TRBD2 covers 9 bases. V trimming: 6 bases; J trimming: 15 bases; junction bases outside the gene matches: 15. CDR1 and CDR2 (germline): LNHDA, SQIVND (reference sequence). The CDR3 covers 14 residues. The CDR3 DNA reads as TGTGCCAGTAGCATTCAGGTGGCGGGAGGGCCTGGGTTCTTC. It yields the protein CASSIQVAGGPGFF.

The rearrangement joins TRBV7-3 to TRBJ2-3; TRBD2 matches at 13 bases. The CDR3 spans 17 residues. Trimming took 5 bases from V and 0 from J; bases not matched to a gene: 5. CDR1 is SGHTA and CDR2 is FQGTGA in the germline V gene. CDR3 sequence: CASSPRLAGGSTDTQYF. In DNA, the CDR3 is TGTGCCAGCAGCCCAAGACTAGCGGGAGGAAGCACAGATACGCAGTATTTT.

The sample holds many counts of this clone. The chain has TRBV9 and TRBJ2-3; no reliable D call. V lost 0 bases and J 0 bases, leaving 5 bases between the germline ends. This CDR3 contains 14 residues. Germline CDR1 and CDR2: SGDLS and YYNGEE. The CDR3 reads CASSVATSTDTQYF. The CDR3 DNA is TGTGCCAGCAGCGTAGCGACTAGCACAGATACGCAGTATTTT.

The chain employs TRBV6-5 and TRBJ1-5; D may be TRBD1 (5 bases). The V end was cut by 2 bases, the J end by 7 bases, with 12 bases between. This CDR3 has 14 residues. Germline V gene data show CDR1 as MNHEY and CDR2 as SVGAGI. CDR3 loop: CASSYGGREQPQHF. CDR3 coding DNA: TGTGCCAGCAGTTACGGCGGCAGGGAACAGCCCCAGCATTTT.

The table lists this clone with many counts. This sequence joins TRBV6-4 and TRBJ1-1; D might be TRBD1 (5 bases). CDR3 size: 14 residues. Germline V lookup: CDR1 MRHNA, CDR2 SNTAGT. The V gene lost 3 bases and the J gene lost 6 bases, with 14 bases spanning the gap. This CDR3 reads CASSEATGSPEAFF. In DNA form, the CDR3 reads TGTGCCAGCAGTGAGGCAACAGGTTCCCCTGAAGCTTTCTTT.

This chain links TRBV11-2 with TRBJ2-7; TRBD2 agrees at 15 bases. CDR1 SGHAT and CDR2 FQNNGV come from the germline V gene. The CDR3 extends over 15 amino acids. Losses at the gene ends were 5 bases for V and 5 bases for J; bases not matched to a gene: 4. CDR3 bases: TGTGCCAGCAGCCCCCGGACTAGCGGGAGGGACGAGCAGTACTTC. Translation gives CASSPRTSGRDEQYF.

This clone was found once. The gene calls are TRBV29-1 and TRBJ2-3, with D perhaps matching TRBD2 (6 bases). The CDR3 loop spans 14 amino acids. CDR1 SQVTM and CDR2 ANQGSEA come from the germline V gene. V lost 4 bases to trimming and J lost 2 bases, with 13 bases between them. The CDR3 reads CSVAPAGNTDTQYF. The CDR3 coding sequence is TGCAGCGTTGCACCGGCGGGAAACACAGATACGCAGTATTTT.

This chain connects TRBV4-3 to TRBJ2-7, with D hard to call. Germline V gene data show CDR1 as LGHNA and CDR2 as YSLEER. V shed 0 bases and J shed 2 bases, with 11 bases lying between them. The length of the CDR3 is 15 residues. In nucleotides, the CDR3 is TGCGCCAGCAGCCAAGATCGCGGCCGAGCCTACGAGCAGTACTTC. This translates into CASSQDRGRAYEQYF.

This rearrangement joins TRBV6-5 to TRBJ2-1, with 8 bases aligning to TRBD2. CDR1 and CDR2 (germline): MNHEY, SVGAGI. This CDR3 region has 14 residues. Germline trimming cut 7 bases from V and 10 bases from J; bases unmatched to any gene: 12. CDR3 sequence reads: CASNPSGSHGEQFF. The CDR3 DNA follows: TGTGCCAGCAATCCGAGCGGGAGTCATGGGGAGCAGTTCTTC.

This chain joins TRBV5-1 and TRBJ2-5; D is unclear. Germline lookup yields CDR1 SGHRS and CDR2 YFSETQ. The CDR3 runs to 15 residues. V was trimmed by 0 bases and J by 3 bases, leaving 12 bases between them. The CDR3 loop is CASSLVGNLEETQYF. The CDR3 DNA follows: TGCGCCAGCAGCTTGGTAGGGAACTTGGAAGAGACCCAGTACTTC.

The genes are TRBV18 and TRBJ1-2, with a possible D match to TRBD1 (6 bases). V was trimmed by 8 bases and J by 7 bases, leaving 20 bases between them. The CDR3 extends over 14 amino acids. Germline loops: CDR1 KGHSH, CDR2 LQKENI. In nucleotides, the CDR3 is TGTGCCAGCGCCGGACAGTTCGGGAGGGCTGGCTACACCTTC. Protein product: CASAGQFGRAGYTF.

The chain has TRBV2 and TRBJ2-5; the match to TRBD2 covers 7 bases. CDR1 SNHLY and CDR2 FYNNEI come from the germline V gene. The trim removed 7 bases at V and 7 bases at J, leaving 12 bases unmatched. This CDR3 contains 14 residues. The CDR3 loop is CASTQGGSGGTQYF. The CDR3 DNA sequence: TGTGCCAGCACCCAGGGAGGGAGCGGTGGGACCCAGTACTTC.

Only a few counts were recorded for this clone. V usage is TRBV4-2 and J usage is TRBJ2-7; 12 bases line up with TRBD2. The CDR3 contains 19 residues. The V gene's germline CDR1 is LGHNA and CDR2 YNFKEQ. With 4 bases clipped from V and 0 bases from J, the junction kept 13 bases outside the gene matches. This chain's CDR3 is CASSLTGTSGSPHSYEQYF. In DNA, the CDR3 is TGTGCCAGCAGCCTTACCGGGACTAGCGGGTCCCCACACTCCTACGAGCAGTACTTC.

V gene TRBV30 combines with J gene TRBJ1-1, with a tentative D call TRBD1 (5 bases). The V gene lost 7 bases and the J gene lost 4 bases, with 19 bases spanning the gap. The CDR3 loop spans 14 amino acids. Germline CDR1 GTSNPN, CDR2 SVGIG (reference sequence). CDR3 sequence: CAYPGERGRTEAFF. Here the CDR3 DNA reads TGTGCCTACCCGGGGGAAAGAGGGCGCACTGAAGCTTTCTTT.

The chain couples TRBV2 to TRBJ1-5, with TRBD1 matching over 8 bases. This CDR3 spans 14 amino acids. Germline CDR1 SNHLY, CDR2 FYNNEI. With 3 bases clipped from V and 6 bases from J, the junction kept 4 bases outside the gene matches. The chain's CDR3 is CASSDTGGRQPQHF. DNA for the CDR3: TGTGCCAGCAGTGATACAGGGGGACGTCAGCCCCAGCATTTT.

Turning to this clone: The junction and the germline gene differ at one end; a read error may be behind it. This chain connects TRBV11-2 to TRBJ2-5; 8 nucleotides align to TRBD2. The length of the CDR3 is 13 residues. Germline assignment: CDR1 SGHAT and CDR2 FQNNGV. The CDR3 sequence is CASSSARTSSADF. Written as DNA, the CDR3 is TGTGCCAGCAGCTCCGCCCGGACTAGCTCGGCGGACTTC.

This clone was observed a single time. The J gene is TRBJ2-1, the V gene TRBV7-6; the D gene is possibly TRBD1 (6 bases). Trimming took off 4 bases at V and 9 bases at J, with 25 bases between the two ends. The CDR3 loop spans 17 amino acids. Looked up from germline, CDR1 is SGHVS and CDR2 is FNYEAQ. CDR3 sequence: CASSSRMNGTPQGEQFF. CDR3 DNA: TGTGCCAGCAGCTCACGGATGAACGGGACACCCCAGGGTGAGCAGTTCTTC.

J is TRBJ2-3 and V is TRBV30; 10 positions match TRBD2. J was trimmed by 1 base and V by 8 bases; bases with no gene match: 12. From germline, CDR1 is GTSNPN and CDR2 SVGIG (reference sequence). The CDR3 is 16 amino acids. In DNA, the CDR3 is TGTGCCGGAAGACTAGCGGGTAGTACTCGCACAGATACGCAGTATTTT. Its translation is CAGRLAGSTRTDTQYF.

This clone was found once. This sequence joins TRBV13 and TRBJ2-4; 12 nucleotides align to TRBD2. There are 16 residues in the CDR3. Germline values: CDR1 PRHDT, CDR2 FYEKMQ (reference sequence). V trimming: 5 bases; J trimming: 9 bases; junction bases outside the gene matches: 11. In DNA form, the CDR3 reads TGTGCCAGCAGCCCCGACCTAGCGGGAGGGCCATTCATTCAGTACTTC. Translation gives CASSPDLAGGPFIQYF.

This clone has a handful of counts. The same CDR3 is also encoded by other DNA sequences in this sample. The chain is built from TRBV18 and TRBJ2-5, with no clear D. This CDR3 contains 11 residues. The V gene's germline CDR1 is KGHSH and CDR2 LQKENI. Trimming removed 5 bases from V and 0 bases from J, with 1 base in between. Here the CDR3 DNA reads TGTGCCAGCTCAGACCAAGAGACCCAGTACTTC. It specifies CASSDQETQYF.

The chain joins TRBV28 to TRBJ2-7; D uncertain. CDR1 MDHEN and CDR2 SYDVKM come from the germline V gene. V was cut by 5 bases and J by 2 bases, with 10 bases left in between. This CDR3 has 13 residues. The CDR3 is CASSPPFPYEQYF. For the CDR3, the DNA is TGTGCCAGCAGTCCCCCTTTCCCCTACGAGCAGTACTTC.

This rearrangement joins TRBV28 to TRBJ1-1, with TRBD1 as a possible D gene (5 bases). This CDR3 comprises 16 residues. CDR1 and CDR2 (germline): MDHEN, SYDVKM. The V and J ends lost 5 bases and 1 base respectively, with 17 bases between them. The CDR3 sequence: CASSPRRGRRNTEAFF. For the CDR3, the DNA is TGTGCCAGCAGTCCTCGACGGGGACGAAGGAACACTGAAGCTTTCTTT.

This chain joins TRBV29-1 and TRBJ2-1; 10 nucleotides match TRBD1. J gave up 2 bases and V 8 bases, and 6 bases lay outside the gene matches. Germline assignment: CDR1 SQVTM and CDR2 ANQGSEA. There are 14 residues in the CDR3. In nucleotides, the CDR3 is TGCAGCCAACGAGGGACAGGGGCCTACAATGAGCAGTTCTTC. It yields the protein CSQRGTGAYNEQFF.

V and J are TRBV7-8 and TRBJ2-1; a weak D match, TRBD2 (5 bases). The CDR3 consists of 13 residues. Trimming removed 3 bases at V and 6 bases at J, with 9 bases between. Germline V gives CDR1 SGHVS, CDR2 FQNEAQ. Here the CDR3 DNA reads TGTGCCAGCAGCTTGGGAGCCTTCAATGAGCAGTTCTTC. The encoded protein is CASSLGAFNEQFF.

About this clone itself: Germline is not matched at one junction end, which may reflect a read error. The chain links TRBV7-7 to TRBJ1-3, with no clear D. The CDR3 consists of 15 residues. Germline assignment: CDR1 SSHAT and CDR2 FNYEAQ (reference sequence). The CDR3 coding sequence is TGTGCTAGCAGCTTAGGTACAGCTTCTGGAAACACCATATATTTT. This translates into CASSLGTASGNTIYF.

Turning to this clone: Compared with germline, one end of the junction differs, possibly owing to a read error. The same CDR3 also results from other DNA sequences found in this sample. The V and J genes are TRBV5-1 and TRBJ2-5; D uncertain. The germline CDR1 and CDR2 sequences are SGHRS and YFSETQ. The length of the CDR3 is 13 residues. The CDR3 loop is CASSLDPQETQYF. The CDR3 DNA reads as TGCGCCAGCAGTTTGGACCCCCAAGAGACCCAGTACTTC.

The chain couples TRBV5-1 to TRBJ1-5; D is unclear. The CDR3 contains 15 residues. The germline gives CDR1 SGHRS, CDR2 YFSETQ. V lost 0 bases and J lost 7, with 14 bases in between. The CDR3 protein is CASSLVGDQGQPQHF. The CDR3 coding sequence is TGCGCCAGCAGCTTGGTTGGGGATCAAGGACAGCCCCAGCATTTT.